This T cell receptor beta chain was identified in a study of blood T cell repertoires in COVID-19. Looking at the study overall: Spain, Italy and the United States supplied samples that represented acute and convalescent COVID-19. Sources were T cells, B-cell-depleted T cells, or PBMCs; the material itself was cDNA or gDNA.

Original analysis: Cell counts per sample came from amplifying reference gene primers. Repertoires were generated with immunoSEQ multiplex PCR, while TCRdb's copy carries only in-frame clones and drops some. V, J and clone size are those of that table, while D and trimming were read from the DNA. The data hold 150,000 to 180,000 clones, with about four fifths observed a single time. Trimming took 2 bases from V and 4 from J, leaving 18 bases between them. This CDR3 is built from 16 residues. CDR1 is SGHRS, CDR2 YFSETQ, per germline. This sequence was found in a woman aged 55-69 years with acute or convalescent COVID-19. Material for sequencing was peripheral blood. The genes are TRBV5-1 and TRBJ2-5, with D possibly TRBD2 on 6 matching bases. CDR3 nucleotides: TGCGCCAGCAGCTTTCGAGTTATGGGACTCGCAGAGACCCAGTACTTC. Encoded protein: CASSFRVMGLAETQYF.